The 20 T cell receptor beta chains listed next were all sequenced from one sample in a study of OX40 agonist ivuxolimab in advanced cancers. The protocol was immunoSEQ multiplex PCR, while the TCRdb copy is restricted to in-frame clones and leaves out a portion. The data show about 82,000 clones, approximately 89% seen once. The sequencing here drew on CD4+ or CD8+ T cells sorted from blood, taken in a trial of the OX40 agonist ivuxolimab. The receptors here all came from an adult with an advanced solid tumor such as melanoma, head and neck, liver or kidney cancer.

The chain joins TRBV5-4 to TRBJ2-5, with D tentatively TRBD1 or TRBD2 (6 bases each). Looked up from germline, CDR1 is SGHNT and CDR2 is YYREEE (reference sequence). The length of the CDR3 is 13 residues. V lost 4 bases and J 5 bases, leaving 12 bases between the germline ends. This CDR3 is CASSNGGWETQYF. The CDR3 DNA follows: TGTGCCAGCAGCAACGGGGGCTGGGAGACCCAGTACTTC.

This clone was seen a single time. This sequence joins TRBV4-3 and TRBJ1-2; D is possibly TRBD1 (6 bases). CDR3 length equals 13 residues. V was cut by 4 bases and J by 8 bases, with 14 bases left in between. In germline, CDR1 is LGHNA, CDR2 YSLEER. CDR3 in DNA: TGCGCCAGCAGCCCCAACAGGGCGCTCGGCTACACCTTC. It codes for CASSPNRALGYTF.

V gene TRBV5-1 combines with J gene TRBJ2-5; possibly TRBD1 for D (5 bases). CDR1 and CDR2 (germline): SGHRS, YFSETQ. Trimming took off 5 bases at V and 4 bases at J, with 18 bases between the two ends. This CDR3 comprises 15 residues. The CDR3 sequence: CASSPGLSFGETQYF. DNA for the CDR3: TGCGCCAGCAGTCCAGGGCTCTCCTTTGGAGAGACCCAGTACTTC.

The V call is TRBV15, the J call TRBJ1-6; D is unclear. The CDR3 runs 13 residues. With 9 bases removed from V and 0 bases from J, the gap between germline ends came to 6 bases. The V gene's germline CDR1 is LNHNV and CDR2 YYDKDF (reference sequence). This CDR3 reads CATQSSYNSPLHF. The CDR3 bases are TGTGCCACACAGAGCTCCTATAATTCACCCCTCCACTTT. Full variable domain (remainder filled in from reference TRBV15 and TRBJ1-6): DAMVIQNPRYQVTQFGKPVTLSCSQTLNHNVMYWYQQKSSQAPKLLFHYYDKDFNNEADTPDNFQSRRPNTSFCFLDIRSPGLGDTAMYLCATQSSYNSPLHFGNGTRLTVT.

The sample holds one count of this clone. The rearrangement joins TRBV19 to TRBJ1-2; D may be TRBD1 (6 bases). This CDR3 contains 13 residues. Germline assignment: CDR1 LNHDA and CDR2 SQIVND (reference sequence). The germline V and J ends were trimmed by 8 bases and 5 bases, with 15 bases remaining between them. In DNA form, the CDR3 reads TGTGCCAGTGGCGGGGGGCGTTTTTATGGCTACACCTTC. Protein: CASGGGRFYGYTF. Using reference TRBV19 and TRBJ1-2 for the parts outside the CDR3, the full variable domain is DGGITQSPKYLFRKEGQNVTLSCEQNLNHDAMYWYRQDPGQGLRLIYYSQIVNDFQKGDIAEGYSVSREKKESFPLTVTSAQKNPTAFYLCASGGGRFYGYTFGSGTRLTVV.

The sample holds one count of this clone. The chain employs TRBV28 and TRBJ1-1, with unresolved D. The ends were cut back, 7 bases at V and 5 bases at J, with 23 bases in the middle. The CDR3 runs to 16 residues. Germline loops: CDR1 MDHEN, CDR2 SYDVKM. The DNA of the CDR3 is TGTGCCAGCACATTGGGCGGATCTCCTGGGAGAACTGAAGCTTTCTTT. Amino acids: CASTLGGSPGRTEAFF.

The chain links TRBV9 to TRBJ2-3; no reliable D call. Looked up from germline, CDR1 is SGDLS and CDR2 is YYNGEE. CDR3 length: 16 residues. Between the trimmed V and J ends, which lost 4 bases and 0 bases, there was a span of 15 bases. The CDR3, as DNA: TGTGCCAGCAGCCAATCACGTACACTTAGCACAGATACGCAGTATTTT. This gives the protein CASSQSRTLSTDTQYF.

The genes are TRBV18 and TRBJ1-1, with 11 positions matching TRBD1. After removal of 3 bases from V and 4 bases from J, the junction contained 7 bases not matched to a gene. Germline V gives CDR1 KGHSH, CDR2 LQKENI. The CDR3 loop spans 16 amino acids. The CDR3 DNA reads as TGTGCCAGCTCACCCTCCGGGACAGGGGGGAGCACTGAAGCTTTCTTT. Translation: CASSPSGTGGSTEAFF.

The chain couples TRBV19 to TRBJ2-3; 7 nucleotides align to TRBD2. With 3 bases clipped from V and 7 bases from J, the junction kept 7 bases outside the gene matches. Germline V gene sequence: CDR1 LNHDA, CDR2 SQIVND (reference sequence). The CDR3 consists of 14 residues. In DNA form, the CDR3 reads TGTGCCAGTAGTATGGGGCGGGAGTGGAATACGCAGTATTTT. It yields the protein CASSMGREWNTQYF.

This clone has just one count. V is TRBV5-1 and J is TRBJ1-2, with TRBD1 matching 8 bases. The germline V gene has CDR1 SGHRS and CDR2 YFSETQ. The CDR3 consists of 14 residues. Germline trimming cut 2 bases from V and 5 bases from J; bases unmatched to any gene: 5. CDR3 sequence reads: CASSFDGQGYGYTF. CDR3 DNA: TGCGCCAGCAGCTTTGACGGACAGGGTTATGGCTACACCTTC.

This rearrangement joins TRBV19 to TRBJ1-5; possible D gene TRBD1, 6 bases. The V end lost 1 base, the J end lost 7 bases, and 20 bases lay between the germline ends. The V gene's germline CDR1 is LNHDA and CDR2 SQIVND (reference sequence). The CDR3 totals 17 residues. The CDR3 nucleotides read TGTGCCAGTAGTATAGGGGGCACAGGGTTGATTGGGCAGCCCCAGCATTTT. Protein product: CASSIGGTGLIGQPQHF.

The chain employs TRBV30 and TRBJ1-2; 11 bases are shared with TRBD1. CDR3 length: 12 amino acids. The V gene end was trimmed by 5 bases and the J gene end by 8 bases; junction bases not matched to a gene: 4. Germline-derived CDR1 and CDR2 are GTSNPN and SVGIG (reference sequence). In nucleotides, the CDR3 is TGTGCCTGGGGACAGGGGGCGCGGGGCTACACCTTC. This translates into CAWGQGARGYTF.

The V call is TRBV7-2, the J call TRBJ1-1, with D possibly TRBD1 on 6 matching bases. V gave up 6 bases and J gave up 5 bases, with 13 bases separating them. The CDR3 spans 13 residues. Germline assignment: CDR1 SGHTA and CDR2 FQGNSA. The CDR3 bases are TGTGCCAGCAGAAGGGGGGTTTGGACTGAAGCTTTCTTT. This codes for CASRRGVWTEAFF.

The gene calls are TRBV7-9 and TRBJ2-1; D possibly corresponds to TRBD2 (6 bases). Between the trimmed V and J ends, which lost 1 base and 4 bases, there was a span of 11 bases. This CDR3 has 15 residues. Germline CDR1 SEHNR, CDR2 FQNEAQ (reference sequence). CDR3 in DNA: TGTGCCAGCAGCTTAGATAGCGGACAATACAATGAGCAGTTCTTC. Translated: CASSLDSGQYNEQFF.

In nucleotides, the CDR3 is TGTGCCAGCACCGGGACACCTAACACCGGGGAGCTGTTTTTT. Translating it yields CASTGTPNTGELFF. The genes are TRBV6-4 and TRBJ2-2; possible D gene TRBD1, 6 bases. V lost 7 bases and J lost 2, with 11 bases in between. The CDR3 has 14 amino acids. The germline V gene encodes CDR1 MRHNA and CDR2 SNTAGT.

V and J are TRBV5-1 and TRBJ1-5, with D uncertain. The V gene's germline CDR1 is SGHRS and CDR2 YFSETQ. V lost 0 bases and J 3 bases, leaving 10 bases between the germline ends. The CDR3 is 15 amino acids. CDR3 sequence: CASSLDGNFNQPQHF. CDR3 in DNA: TGCGCCAGCAGCTTGGATGGGAACTTCAATCAGCCCCAGCATTTT.

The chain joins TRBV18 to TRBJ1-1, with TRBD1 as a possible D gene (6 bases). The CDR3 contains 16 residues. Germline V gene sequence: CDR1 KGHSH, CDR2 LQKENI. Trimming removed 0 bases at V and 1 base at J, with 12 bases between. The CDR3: CASSPPTWGANTEAFF. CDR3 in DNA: TGTGCCAGCTCACCACCTACCTGGGGGGCGAACACTGAAGCTTTCTTT.

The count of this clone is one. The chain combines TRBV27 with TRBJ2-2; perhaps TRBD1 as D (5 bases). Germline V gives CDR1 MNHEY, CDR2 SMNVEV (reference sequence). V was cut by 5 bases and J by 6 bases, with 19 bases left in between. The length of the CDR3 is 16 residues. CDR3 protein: CASSPRSWGIAGELFF. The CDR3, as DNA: TGTGCCAGCAGTCCCCGAAGTTGGGGCATAGCCGGGGAGCTGTTTTTT.

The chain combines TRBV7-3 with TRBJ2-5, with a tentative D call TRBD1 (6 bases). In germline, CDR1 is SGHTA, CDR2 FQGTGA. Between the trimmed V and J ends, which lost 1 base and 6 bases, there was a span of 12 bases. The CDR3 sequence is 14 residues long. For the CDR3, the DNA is TGTGCCAGCAGCTTAAGCGCAGGGGCCCAGACCCAGTACTTC. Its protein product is CASSLSAGAQTQYF.

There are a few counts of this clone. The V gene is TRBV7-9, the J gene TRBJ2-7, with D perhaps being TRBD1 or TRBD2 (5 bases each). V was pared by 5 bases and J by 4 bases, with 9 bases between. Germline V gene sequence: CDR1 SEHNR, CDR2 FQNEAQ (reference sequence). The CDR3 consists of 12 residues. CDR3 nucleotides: TGTGCCAGCAGCCGGGACGGATACGAGCAGTACTTC. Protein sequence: CASSRDGYEQYF.